This T cell receptor (beta chain) comes out of a study of T cells in tuberculosis (dated by TCRdb to between 2017 and 2018). Regarding the study in general: To characterize T cells specific for the mycobacterial lipid antigen glucose monomycolate (GMM), the study used CD1B tetramers together with high-throughput TCR immunosequencing. IGRA-negative adolescents, IGRA-positive adolescents with latent tuberculosis and adults with active tuberculosis, ten per group, were compared in a South African clinical cohort.

The CDR3 runs 18 residues from the cysteine to the phenylalanine. The CDR3 DNA has 54 bases and is translated from base 1. Taken from the germline V gene, the CDR1 and CDR2 loops are SGDLS and YYNGEE. Here V drops 0 bases and J drops 2 bases, and the junction holds 8 bases not matched to any gene. What the research found in general, with its limitations: The smaller NN-distances were partly driven by shorter CDR3-alpha lengths in active tuberculosis patients, and the difference for TCR-beta did not reach statistical significance. Clinical samples were chosen by availability of cryopreserved specimens, and active tuberculosis cases were adults while controls were adolescents. A classifier using the diverse GMM-specific repertoire reached roughly 89% accuracy (AUROC around 0.91), compared with more than 65% accuracy using GEM motif frequencies. Compared with IGRA-negative controls, TCR-alpha repertoires from active tuberculosis had smaller mean NN-distances to GMM-specific TCRs, which suggests clonal expansion of these TCRs.

As for this clone: Its antigen remains undetermined. No much larger clonotype is one base removed from it; base qualities were not supplied.

TCR libraries were generated with the immunoSEQ multiplex PCR assay, using TCR-beta and/or TCR-alpha/delta assays for each sample. The amplified TCR libraries were sequenced using the Illumina high-throughput platform. Under the source paper's analysis protocol: Clustering and dimensionality reduction relied on pairwise TCRdist distances among GMM-specific receptors from T cells that were either sorted ex vivo or expanded in vitro. Each clinical repertoire was scored by mean NN-distance, the average TCRdist to the nearest 10% of tetramer-positive reference sequences. To compute GEM TCR motif frequency, the fraction of unique TCRs matching known GEM sequences by V/J usage and CDR3 length was calculated. Linear discriminant analysis with leave-one-out cross-validation, implemented in scikit-learn, was used to classify active tuberculosis. The source is immuneACCESS, and TCRdb retained only in-frame sequences with V and J called. Part of the clones is not carried over; for the studies checked, unresolved V genes explain less than half of this, and the remainder is unexplained. Clone size and V and J calls were adopted from that table, with D and trimming inferred from the DNA. For this sample there are around 22,000 clones; about 95% appear just once. The biggest ten clones account for 9% to 9.5% of the sample.

At study entry, adolescents were screened for latent tuberculosis infection using a tuberculin skin test and the QuantiFERON-TB GOLD In-Tube IGRA. Immunosequencing was performed on unsorted cryopreserved PBMC and covered roughly 98,000 T cells per clinical donor on average. Eleven high schools in the Worcester region of the Western Cape, South Africa, served as enrollment sites for adolescents aged 12 to 18 years. Around 10 M. tuberculosis-infected adolescents and roughly ten uninfected adolescents were selected, with the two groups matched for age and sex. For the adolescents, PBMC were isolated by density centrifugation from freshly drawn heparinized blood and then cryopreserved.

Sequenced sample: PBMCs. The chain was built from TRBV9 and TRBJ2-3, with 11 middle bases fitting TRBD2. The source is a donor under 30 with latent tuberculosis or without tuberculosis infection. The sequence in DNA is TGTGCCAGCAGCGTAGGGGATAGCGGGGGGGACAACACAGATACGCAGTATTTT. Translated, it reads CASSVGDSGGDNTDTQYF.